The rows below give T cell receptor beta chains drawn from one sample of a study of breast tumors, draining lymph nodes, adjacent tissues. TCRdb ran MiXCR on the multiplex PCR reads and lists one entry per CDR3 protein. There are about 180,000 distinct CDR3 sequences in the sample; 33% occur only once, and 3.5% to 4.5% lies in the top ten. The sample comprised axillary lymph node tissue. These receptors originate from a female donor with breast cancer. Some clones in this sample may be carry-over from other donors' samples. Both conserved end residues are part of each CDR3. The order of the fields is V gene, J gene, CDR3 length, CDR3 protein.

>TRBV12-3/TRBV12-4|TRBJ2-7|13
CASSDGPAGEQYF
>TRBV25-1|TRBJ2-7|13
CASSGLDTGEQYF
>TRBV27|TRBJ2-1|13
CASSFGQGGEQFF
>TRBV12-3/TRBV12-4|TRBJ1-5|16
CASSRLTGDSNQPQHF
>TRBV7-3|TRBJ1-4|14
CASSPQGIKEKLFF
>TRBV12-3/TRBV12-4|TRBJ2-5|15
CAISFALRGQETQYF
>TRBV2|TRBJ2-5|14
CASSEAASLETQYF
>TRBV28|TRBJ2-1|15
CASSLWGTSYNEQFF
>TRBV7-9|TRBJ2-7|12
CASSLTRLEQYF
>TRBV30|TRBJ2-7|14
CAWSWGLAGYEQYF
>TRBV20-1|TRBJ1-1|13
CSAEDRAGTEAFF
>TRBV19|TRBJ1-6|16
CASSVGTGEFWSPLHF
>TRBV14|TRBJ1-6|15
CASSPQSSYNSPLHF
>TRBV18|TRBJ2-1|15
CASSLPSGGFNEQFF
>TRBV15|TRBJ2-6|17
CATSRDSPRFGANVLTF
>TRBV6-4|TRBJ2-1|14
CASSVGGSYNEQLF
>TRBV10-3|TRBJ2-7|14
CAITPSGSRLEQYF
>TRBV7-6|TRBJ1-5|16
CASSLGGGRYNQPQHF
>TRBV7-2|TRBJ1-2|14
CASSSSRDNYGYTF
>TRBV5-6|TRBJ2-5|17
CASSFNLLGQGAETQYF
>TRBV2|TRBJ2-3|16
CAGRRGLAGRTDTQYF
>TRBV9|TRBJ2-1|15
CASSVAELPRNEQFF
>TRBV6-5|TRBJ1-6|15
CASSQGQGGSSPLHF
>TRBV30|TRBJ2-7|13
CACDRGSRYEQYF
>TRBV11-3|TRBJ2-1|13
CASSSGAHTEQFF
>TRBV3-1|TRBJ2-1|17
CASSQGRTGGGRGEQFF
>TRBV2|TRBJ1-4|14
CASSAISTNEKLFF
>TRBV10-2|TRBJ1-6|14
CASVDLKRNSPLHF
>TRBV10-2|TRBJ2-7|15
CASSDLGEASYEQYF
>TRBV19|TRBJ2-1|14
CASRGDSVYNEQFF
>TRBV6-6|TRBJ1-2|17
CASSHPDRASFNYGYTF
>TRBV12-3/TRBV12-4|TRBJ1-1|13
CASSFLVDTEAFF
>TRBV9|TRBJ2-5|14
CASSMRAQGETQSF
>TRBV27|TRBJ1-6|16
CASTLTTGRYNSPLHF
>TRBV15|TRBJ1-2|15
CATSRARGALEGYTF
>TRBV18|TRBJ2-3|15
CASSALAGSTDTQYF
>TRBV6-5|TRBJ1-6|14
CASRDRGRNSPLHF
>TRBV7-3|TRBJ2-1|15
CASSETGGLGNEQFF